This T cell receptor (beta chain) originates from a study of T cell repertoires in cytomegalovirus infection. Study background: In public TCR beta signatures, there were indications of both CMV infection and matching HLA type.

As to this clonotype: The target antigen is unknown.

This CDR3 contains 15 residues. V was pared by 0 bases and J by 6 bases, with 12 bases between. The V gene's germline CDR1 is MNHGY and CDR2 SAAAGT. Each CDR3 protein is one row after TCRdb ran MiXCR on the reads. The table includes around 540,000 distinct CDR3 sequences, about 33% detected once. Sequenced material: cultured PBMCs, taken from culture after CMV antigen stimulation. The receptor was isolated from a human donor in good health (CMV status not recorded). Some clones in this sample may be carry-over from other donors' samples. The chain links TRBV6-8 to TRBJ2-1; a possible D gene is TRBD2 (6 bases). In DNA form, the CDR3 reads TGTGCCAGCAGTTACTCCACCAGGGAGGCCAATGAGCAGTTCTTC. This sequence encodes CASSYSTREANEQFF.